These T cell receptor beta chains were read from a single sample in a study of CD8 T cells in Susac syndrome. TCRdb redid the calling of the immunoSEQ multiplex PCR reads with MiXCR, one entry per CDR3 protein. The table records approximately 190,000 distinct CDR3 sequences, approximately 93% of them present only once. The specimen sequenced was CD4+ T cells from PBMCs. The receptors stem from a human donor in good health. Each CDR3 is given with its conserved first and last residue. The D gene is left open where the match is weak. Part of the rows lack a size; the others show once, few, many or a class for expanded clones.

size	D	V	J	CDR3	DNA
.	.	TRBV29-1	TRBJ1-1	CSVGSMNTEAFF	TGCAGCGTTGGGTCCATGAACACTGAAGCTTTCTTT
.	TRBD1	TRBV5-1	TRBJ2-7	CASSKTGPSYEQYF	TGCGCCAGCAGCAAGACAGGGCCCTCCTACGAGCAGTACTTC
.	.	TRBV28	TRBJ2-2	CASSFTVYTGELFF	TGTGCCAGCAGTTTTACCGTATACACCGGGGAGCTGTTTTTT
.	TRBD1	TRBV9	TRBJ1-5	CASSVGVTGHQPQHF	TGTGCCAGCAGCGTGGGGGTGACAGGGCATCAGCCCCAGCATTTT
.	.	TRBV4-2	TRBJ1-1	CASSQSKVPNTEAFF	TGTGCCAGCAGCCAATCTAAGGTCCCGAACACTGAAGCTTTCTTT
.	.	TRBV7-9	TRBJ1-1	CASSLRGAEAFF	TGTGCCAGCAGCTTACGGGGGGCTGAAGCTTTCTTT
.	.	TRBV4-2	TRBJ2-1	CASSQDRLAYNEQFF	TGTGCCAGCAGCCAAGATAGACTAGCCTACAATGAGCAGTTCTTC
.	TRBD1	TRBV5-1	TRBJ1-1	CATQAGTANTEAFF	TGCGCCACCCAGGCCGGGACAGCGAACACTGAAGCTTTCTTT
.	TRBD2	TRBV28	TRBJ2-3	CASELAGDRTDTQYF	TGTGCCAGCGAACTAGCGGGGGACCGCACAGATACGCAGTATTTT
.	.	TRBV12-3/TRBV12-4	TRBJ1-4	CASSPSGATNEKLFF	TGTGCCAGCAGCCCCTCGGGTGCAACTAATGAAAAACTGTTTTTT
once	.	TRBV5-6	TRBJ1-3	CASSLRGSYGNTIYF	TGTGCCAGCAGCTTAAGGGGGTCATATGGAAACACCATATATTTT
.	.	TRBV27	TRBJ2-1	CASSWRISYNEQFF	TGTGCCAGCAGTTGGCGGATTTCCTACAATGAGCAGTTCTTC
.	TRBD1	TRBV7-2	TRBJ1-2	CASSADRGSPDYGYTF	TGTGCCAGCAGCGCGGACAGGGGCTCCCCGGACTATGGCTACACCTTC
.	.	TRBV7-2	TRBJ1-5	CASSPQGAPQHF	TGTGCCAGCAGCCCCCAGGGTGCGCCCCAGCATTTT
.	TRBD2	TRBV3-1	TRBJ2-7	CASGGGASGIYEQYF	TGTGCCAGCGGGGGAGGGGCTAGCGGGATCTACGAGCAGTACTTC
once	TRBD1	TRBV7-8	TRBJ2-3	CASSLEGQTQDTQYF	TGTGCCAGCAGCTTAGAGGGACAGACCCAGGATACGCAGTATTTT
.	.	TRBV7-9	TRBJ1-2	CASSLTYPGNYGYTF	TGTGCCAGCAGCTTAACATATCCAGGGAACTATGGCTACACCTTC
.	.	TRBV20-1	TRBJ2-3	CSARELRDTQYF	TGCAGTGCTAGAGAACTACGGGATACGCAGTATTTT
.	.	TRBV2	TRBJ2-7	CASSVNAYEQYF	TGTGCCAGCAGTGTCAATGCCTACGAGCAGTACTTC
.	.	TRBV5-6	TRBJ1-2	CASSLVQQLSYTF	TGTGCCAGCAGCTTGGTTCAGCAGTTGAGCTACACCTTC
.	.	TRBV28	TRBJ2-1	CASSRTDYNEQFF	TGTGCCAGCAGCAGAACAGATTACAATGAGCAGTTCTTC
once	TRBD1	TRBV7-3	TRBJ2-7	CASSLEGTGDHEQYF	TGTGCCAGCAGCTTAGAAGGGACAGGGGACCACGAGCAGTACTTC
.	.	TRBV19	TRBJ1-1	CASRTGTQNTEAFF	TGTGCCAGTAGAACCGGGACACAGAACACTGAAGCTTTCTTT
.	.	TRBV7-2	TRBJ2-4	CASSHGGKNIQYF	TGTGCCAGCAGCCACGGGGGCAAAAACATTCAGTACTTC
.	.	TRBV20-1	TRBJ2-2	CSAYPGEINTGELFF	TGCAGTGCTTACCCCGGGGAGATCAACACCGGGGAGCTGTTTTTT
.	.	TRBV6-2/TRBV6-3	TRBJ1-1	CASSSSGMTEAFF	TGTGCCAGCAGTTCCTCAGGGATGACTGAAGCTTTCTTT
.	TRBD2	TRBV29-1	TRBJ2-2	CSVRGDQNTGELFF	TGCAGCGTGCGGGGGGACCAGAACACCGGGGAGCTGTTTTTT
.	.	TRBV18	TRBJ1-2	CASSPPAGSYGYTF	TGTGCCAGCTCACCACCCGCAGGGAGCTATGGCTACACCTTC
.	TRBD1	TRBV20-1	TRBJ1-2	CSADGTGGRVGDGYTF	TGCAGTGCTGACGGGACAGGGGGCAGAGTCGGGGATGGCTACACCTTC
.	TRBD1	TRBV5-1	TRBJ1-4	CASSWTGGTNEKLFF	TGCGCCAGCAGTTGGACAGGGGGTACTAATGAAAAACTGTTTTTT
.	.	TRBV2	TRBJ1-5	CASTGTGAGPQHF	TGTGCCAGCACAGGTACCGGGGCCGGGCCCCAGCATTTT
.	.	TRBV6-4	TRBJ2-6	CASSDNPQVSGANVLTF	TGTGCCAGCAGTGACAACCCACAGGTCTCTGGGGCCAACGTCCTGACTTTC
.	TRBD2	TRBV19	TRBJ2-3	CATAADGGLGTDTQYF	TGTGCCACCGCGGCCGACGGGGGGTTGGGTACAGATACGCAGTATTTT
.	.	TRBV6-6	TRBJ1-1	CASSYGTRRDTEAFF	TGTGCCAGCAGTTACGGGACGAGGAGGGACACTGAAGCTTTCTTT
.	.	TRBV5-1	TRBJ2-3	CASSFYWSGTLITDTQYF	TGCGCCAGCAGCTTTTACTGGTCCGGGACACTTATCACAGATACGCAGTATTTT
.	.	TRBV7-9	TRBJ1-1	CASIRHEGTEAFF	TGTGCCAGCATCAGGCATGAGGGCACTGAAGCTTTCTTT
.	.	TRBV7-3	TRBJ2-6	CASSLLTGPYSGANVLTF	TGTGCCAGCAGCCTGCTGACAGGCCCCTACTCTGGGGCCAACGTCCTGACTTTC
.	.	TRBV12-3/TRBV12-4	TRBJ1-2	CASSAGSGYTF	TGTGCCAGCAGCGCAGGTAGTGGCTACACCTTC
.	.	TRBV19	TRBJ2-7	CASSIGNRDSSYEQYF	TGTGCCAGTAGTATAGGAAACCGGGACTCATCCTACGAGCAGTACTTC
.	.	TRBV7-2	TRBJ2-3	CASSLFGGTHADTQYF	TGTGCCAGCAGCTTATTCGGGGGCACACACGCAGATACGCAGTATTTT
.	TRBD2	TRBV30	TRBJ2-5	CAWSVRRVAGAEETQYF	TGTGCCTGGAGTGTACGACGAGTAGCGGGGGCCGAAGAGACCCAGTACTTC
.	.	TRBV4-3	TRBJ2-5	CASSRLPRETQYF	TGCGCCAGCAGCCGCCTCCCCCGGGAGACCCAGTACTTC
.	TRBD1	TRBV3-1	TRBJ1-6	CASSQELTGGSPLHF	TGTGCCAGCAGCCAAGAACTCACAGGGGGTTCACCCCTCCACTTT
.	.	TRBV3-1	TRBJ1-6	CASSPAAGARSPLHF	TGTGCCAGCAGCCCTGCGGCAGGGGCCCGTTCGCCCCTCCACTTT
.	TRBD1	TRBV12-3/TRBV12-4	TRBJ1-1	CASRGQMNTEAFF	TGTGCCAGCAGGGGACAGATGAACACTGAAGCTTTCTTT
once	.	TRBV2	TRBJ2-3	CASTRGWTDTQYF	TGTGCCAGCACGCGGGGCTGGACAGATACGCAGTATTTT
.	.	TRBV6-2/TRBV6-3	TRBJ2-6	CASSYSLSGWRSGANVLTF	TGTGCCAGCAGTTACAGCTTGTCGGGATGGAGGTCTGGGGCCAACGTCCTGACTTTC
.	.	TRBV5-1	TRBJ1-2	CASSLAGGVGYGYTF	TGCGCCAGCAGCTTGGCCGGGGGGGTAGGCTATGGCTACACCTTC
.	.	TRBV28	TRBJ1-1	CASLRGMNTEAFF	TGTGCCTCCTTGCGGGGGATGAACACTGAAGCTTTCTTT
.	TRBD1	TRBV3-1	TRBJ2-1	CASRHRGPYNEQFF	TGTGCCAGCAGGCACAGGGGGCCCTACAATGAGCAGTTCTTC
.	TRBD2	TRBV28	TRBJ2-5	CASSTSGGAETQYF	TGTGCCAGCAGCACCAGCGGGGGGGCGGAGACCCAGTACTTC
.	TRBD2	TRBV7-2	TRBJ2-3	CASSSSDRGGLTQYF	TGTGCCAGCAGCTCCTCCGACCGGGGGGGCCTTACGCAGTATTTT
.	.	TRBV5-1	TRBJ1-2	CASSSTHPGRNEGRGSHGYTF	TGCGCCAGCAGCTCAACTCATCCCGGACGGAATGAGGGACGCGGATCCCATGGCTACACCTTC
.	.	TRBV11-2	TRBJ1-6	CASSRRGQKENSPLHF	TGTGCCAGCAGCCGCCGAGGACAGAAGGAGAATTCACCCCTCCACTTT
once	.	TRBV7-9	TRBJ2-5	CASSFLVWGSQETQYF	TGTGCCAGCAGCTTTTTGGTCTGGGGGTCCCAAGAGACCCAGTACTTC
once	TRBD1	TRBV6-2/TRBV6-3	TRBJ1-2	CASSQPGQGPNYGYTF	TGTGCCAGCAGTCAACCGGGACAGGGGCCTAACTATGGCTACACCTTC
.	.	TRBV10-1	TRBJ2-3	CASGETDTQYF	TGCGCCAGCGGGGAGACAGATACGCAGTATTTT
.	TRBD1	TRBV5-1	TRBJ1-4	CASSLGTGGEKLFF	TGCGCCAGCAGCCTCGGGACAGGTGGAGAAAAACTGTTTTTT
.	TRBD1	TRBV28	TRBJ1-2	CASSRTGGTSNYGYTF	TGTGCCAGCAGCCGGACAGGGGGCACATCGAACTATGGCTACACCTTC
.	.	TRBV12-3/TRBV12-4	TRBJ1-5	CASSTRSERQPQHF	TGTGCCAGCAGTACCCGGTCGGAGAGGCAGCCCCAGCATTTT